This T cell receptor beta chain is from a study of blood T cell repertoires in COVID-19 (dated by TCRdb to the early 2020s). Regarding the research as a whole: Samples covering the acute and convalescent phases of COVID-19 were provided by collaborators in the United States, Italy and Spain. Where HLA class I and class II types were available, the types were taken from metadata supplied by the sample provider, not from assay-based typing. The samples were drawn from the first 160 participants of the ongoing ImmuneRACE study and from about 1,200 subjects provided by 6 global collaborators. A de-identified subject ID, COVID-19 status, age in years and sex were almost always included in the sample metadata. The dataset comprised deeply sampled blood TCRbeta repertoires from subjects exposed to, actively infected with, or recovered from COVID-19. The material from the prospective study consisted of cDNA or gDNA derived from T cells, B-cell-depleted T cells, or PBMCs. The repertoires were made available in a free public database intended to serve as a resource for research on the immune response to SARS-CoV-2.

This clone has more than one count but fewer than ten. Its antigen target is currently unknown. Per-base quality was not reported, and no clone a single base away is much larger than it. Study-wide conclusions, independent of this receptor: How much clinical and demographic metadata was included differed by source and by participant, and the metadata was provided uncurated.

Spanning cysteine to phenylalanine, the CDR3 consists of 13 amino acids. Only CDR3 DNA remains: 39 bases, in frame from the first base. CDR1 SQVTM and CDR2 ANQGSEA were looked up in the germline V gene. V and J lose 4 bases and 11 bases, and a span of 20 bases separates them. The immunoSEQ Assay, a bias-controlled multiplex PCR, was used to amplify TCRbeta CDR3 regions from genomic DNA. On the study's bioinformatics: Within the assay, amplification of reference gene primers was used to estimate how many nucleated cells each sample contained. Sequence reads were collapsed and filtered to measure the absolute abundance of every unique TCRbeta CDR3 rearrangement. For each sample, productive Simpson clonality was calculated by taking the square root of Simpson's diversity index across productive rearrangements. TCRdb mirrors the immuneACCESS table, restricted to in-frame sequences. Some clones are absent from its copies; in checked studies, under half trace to an unresolved V gene, and the reason for the others is unknown. The V and J calls and clone size were taken over from that table, and D and trimming were inferred from the DNA. The sample table shows around 200,000 clones, and about 87% are seen once. The ten largest clones represent about 2.5% of the sample.

The collaborating institutions used their own protocols to collect whole blood in K2EDTA tubes. Collaborator samples were shipped for TCRbeta analysis as frozen whole blood, isolated PBMCs, or DNA extracted from either sample type. The sequence came from a man aged 40-55 years with active or convalescent COVID-19. Material: peripheral blood. This chain joins TRBV29-1 to TRBJ1-1, with no reliable assignment of the D segment. The CDR3 reads CSVAAGPSGPAFF. The base sequence is TGCAGCGTTGCGGCTGGCCCCAGTGGGCCGGCTTTCTTT.